The TCR beta chain described here comes from a study of shared clonotypes between healthy human individuals. At a deep level, the assay was run. Measured with immunoSEQ multiplex PCR; TCRdb has only the in-frame clones, and not every one. The sample contains 2,100,000 or so clones, approximately 96% of which appear only once. Regarding the study as a whole: The four-donor shared clonotypes exceeded non-shared clonotypes in generation probability, with non-shared ones scoring lower.

As to this clone: Its cognate antigen is unknown. At the DNA level, this CDR3 is encoded by other sequences in the same sample as well.

CD4+ cells yielded CD45RA+ naive and CD45RA-negative memory subsets. The specimen was naive CD4+ T cells sorted from blood. Subset of the sample: CD45RA+ positively selected. The source of this sequence is a man younger than 35 in good health.

CDR3 sequence reads: CASSPPRGANTEAFF. The DNA of the CDR3 is TGTGCCAGCTCACCACCCCGGGGGGCGAACACTGAAGCTTTCTTT. The rearrangement joins TRBV18 to TRBJ1-1; D is perhaps TRBD1 (6 bases). This CDR3 region has 15 residues. Germline CDR1 and CDR2: KGHSH and LQKENI. With 0 bases removed from V and 1 base from J, the gap between germline ends came to 9 bases.